Each of the 29 T cell receptor beta chains below was sequenced from the same sample in a study of T cell changes during pregnancy in multiple sclerosis. Profiled with immunoSEQ multiplex PCR; TCRdb holds only in-frame clones, not every one. The sample holds about 80,000 clones, roughly 94% seen once. The starting material was peripheral blood, obtained before pregnancy. The source is a female donor with multiple sclerosis, enrolled in a pregnancy study.

This CDR3 is CASSYSSTGYEQYF. The DNA of the CDR3 is TGTGCCAGCAGTTACTCGAGTACGGGTTACGAGCAGTACTTC. The V and J genes are TRBV6-5 and TRBJ2-7; no clear D. This CDR3 region has 14 residues. V was cut by 0 bases and J by 4 bases, with 10 bases left in between. The germline CDR1 and CDR2 sequences are MNHEY and SVGAGI.

The rearrangement links TRBV19 to TRBJ2-7, with 9 bases matching TRBD2. The CDR3 sequence is 16 residues long. Germline CDR1 reads LNHDA; CDR2 reads SQIVND (reference sequence). The V segment lost 4 bases and the J segment 4 bases; nucleotides outside the gene matches: 11. For the CDR3, the DNA is TGTGCCAGTAGTAAGGGATTAGCGGGAGAAGGGTACGAGCAGTACTTC. This translates into CASSKGLAGEGYEQYF.

CDR3 in amino acids: CASITLGQLGTGELFF. In nucleotides, the CDR3 is TGTGCCAGCATCACCCTGGGGCAGCTAGGAACCGGGGAGCTGTTTTTT. V usage is TRBV28 and J usage is TRBJ2-2; perhaps TRBD1 as D (5 bases). The V end lost 7 bases, the J end lost 5 bases, and 20 bases lay between the germline ends. CDR3 length: 16 amino acids. The germline gives CDR1 MDHEN, CDR2 SYDVKM.

DNA of the CDR3: TGTGCCAGCAGTGAAGTAGGCAGGGGCAAGGAGACCCAGTACTTC. Translated, it gives CASSEVGRGKETQYF. The chain joins TRBV2 to TRBJ2-5; D might be TRBD1 (6 bases). V lost 1 base and J 5 bases, leaving 14 bases between the germline ends. This CDR3 region has 15 residues. Germline loops: CDR1 SNHLY, CDR2 FYNNEI.

This chain links TRBV10-2 with TRBJ2-2; D is undetermined. Germline assignment: CDR1 WSHSY and CDR2 SAAADI. The CDR3 totals 13 residues. The germline V and J ends were trimmed by 8 bases and 6 bases, with 13 bases remaining between them. The CDR3 loop is CASSTMESGELFF. The CDR3 coding sequence is TGCGCCAGCTCTACTATGGAGTCCGGGGAGCTGTTTTTT.

The chain links TRBV7-9 to TRBJ2-6, with D maybe TRBD2 (5 bases). V lost 6 bases and J 4 bases, leaving 16 bases between the germline ends. The V gene's germline CDR1 is SEHNR and CDR2 FQNEAQ (reference sequence). The CDR3 sequence is 16 residues long. CDR3 sequence reads: CASSPASGYGANVLTF. The CDR3 DNA follows: TGTGCCAGCAGTCCCGCCTCGGGGTACGGGGCCAACGTCCTGACTTTC.

Only one count was recorded for this clone. The chain recombines TRBV30 with TRBJ1-6; no definite D call. Germline-derived CDR1 and CDR2 are GTSNPN and SVGIG (reference sequence). Trimming left V 4 bases short and J 6 bases short, with 10 bases between. The CDR3 spans 13 residues. As DNA, the CDR3 is TGTGCCTGGAAGGGAGAGTTTAATTCACCCCTCCACTTT. Residues: CAWKGEFNSPLHF.

CDR3: CASSLAMDSSYEQYF. The DNA of the CDR3 is TGTGCCAGCAGCTTAGCGATGGACAGCTCCTACGAGCAGTACTTC. The genes are TRBV7-9 and TRBJ2-7; tentatively, D is TRBD1 (6 bases). This CDR3 region has 15 residues. CDR1 SEHNR and CDR2 FQNEAQ come from the germline V gene (reference sequence). The V and J ends lost 0 bases and 0 bases respectively, with 9 bases between them.

The CDR3 DNA sequence: TGTGCCAGCAGCCAAGATCCCTGGAACACCGGGGAGCTGTTTTTT. The encoded protein is CASSQDPWNTGELFF. This rearrangement joins TRBV4-2 to TRBJ2-2; D gene unclear. This CDR3 contains 15 residues. Germline V CDR1 and CDR2: LGHNA, YNFKEQ. Trimming removed 0 bases at V and 1 base at J, with 6 bases between.

This rearrangement joins TRBV28 to TRBJ2-1, with TRBD2 matching 7 bases. This CDR3 has 15 amino acids. The J segment lost 8 bases and the V segment lost 2 bases, leaving 9 bases of the junction unmatched. Germline-derived CDR1 and CDR2 are MDHEN and SYDVKM. The CDR3 protein is CASSLAGDMWYEQFF. CDR3 coding DNA: TGTGCCAGCAGTTTAGCGGGAGATATGTGGTATGAGCAGTTCTTC.

This rearrangement joins TRBV2 to TRBJ2-3, with D possibly TRBD2 on 5 matching bases. The CDR3 loop spans 13 amino acids. Germline CDR1 reads SNHLY; CDR2 reads FYNNEI. V lost 4 bases to trimming and J lost 1 base, with 6 bases between them. CDR3 sequence: CASSVGGTDTQYF. CDR3 DNA sequence: TGTGCCAGCAGTGTCGGGGGCACAGATACGCAGTATTTT.

The chain carries TRBV10-3 and TRBJ2-1; weak D call: TRBD1 (5 bases). CDR3 size: 14 residues. CDR1 and CDR2 (germline): ENHRY, SYGVKD. Deletions cut 0 bases from V and 4 bases from J, with 7 bases between. CDR3 nucleotide sequence: TGTGCCATCAGTGAGTCCAGGGATTACAATGAGCAGTTCTTC. Its protein product is CAISESRDYNEQFF.

The chain carries TRBV19 and TRBJ2-7; D is perhaps TRBD1 (5 bases). Germline CDR1 and CDR2: LNHDA and SQIVND (reference sequence). Trimming left V 6 bases short and J 2 bases short, with 17 bases between. The CDR3 is 15 amino acids. The DNA for the CDR3 is TGTGCCAGTAGACGAAATGGGGCGGACGCCTACGAGCAGTACTTC. Translation: CASRRNGADAYEQYF.

This rearrangement joins TRBV4-2 to TRBJ2-1; tentative D call: TRBD2 (6 bases). The germline CDR1 and CDR2 sequences are LGHNA and YNFKEQ. With 2 bases removed from V and 7 bases from J, the gap between germline ends came to 18 bases. The CDR3 sequence is 16 residues long. The CDR3 DNA follows: TGTGCCAGCAGCCAACGGGGTTCGGGAGAGGAAAATGAGCAGTTCTTC. Translated: CASSQRGSGEENEQFF.

This clone was seen a single time. The chain recombines TRBV7-2 with TRBJ2-1; the match to TRBD1 covers 10 bases. With V trimmed by 2 bases and J by 3 bases, 4 bases remained unmatched. Germline CDR1 is SGHTA and CDR2 is FQGNSA. The CDR3 totals 16 residues. The CDR3 DNA is TGTGCCAGCAGCTTACTCAGGACAGGGGGCTACAATGAGCAGTTCTTC. This sequence encodes CASSLLRTGGYNEQFF.

The chain joins TRBV28 to TRBJ2-7; maybe TRBD2 (6 bases). Germline values: CDR1 MDHEN, CDR2 SYDVKM. CDR3 size: 13 residues. Trimming took off 3 bases at V and 1 base at J, with 7 bases between the two ends. The CDR3 coding sequence is TGTGCCAGCAGTTTCGGACTATCCTACGAGCAGTACTTC. It is translated as CASSFGLSYEQYF.

This clone was recorded only once. The rearrangement links TRBV27 to TRBJ2-7; 8 positions agree with TRBD1. With 5 bases clipped from V and 3 bases from J, the junction kept 6 bases outside the gene matches. Germline lookup yields CDR1 MNHEY and CDR2 SMNVEV (reference sequence). The CDR3 is made up of 14 amino acids. The CDR3 bases are TGTGCCAGCAGTAGGACAGGGACGTACTACGAGCAGTACTTC. Its translation is CASSRTGTYYEQYF.

V gene TRBV28 combines with J gene TRBJ2-7; 9 bases align to TRBD2. Germline lookup yields CDR1 MDHEN and CDR2 SYDVKM. The CDR3 is 16 amino acids. The trim removed 5 bases at V and 3 bases at J, leaving 11 bases unmatched. The CDR3 loop is CASSPAPREGRYEQYF. The CDR3 DNA is TGTGCCAGCAGTCCCGCCCCGCGGGAGGGCCGCTACGAGCAGTACTTC.

V gene TRBV5-6 combines with J gene TRBJ2-1, with TRBD2 matching 7 bases. The CDR3 covers 16 residues. The germline V gene encodes CDR1 SGHDT and CDR2 YYEEEE. The ends lost 0 bases at V and 3 bases at J; junction bases unmatched: 6. The CDR3 sequence is CASSLGTSSIYNEQFF. The CDR3 nucleotides are TGTGCCAGCAGCTTGGGGACTAGTTCAATCTACAATGAGCAGTTCTTC.

The chain joins TRBV6-5 to TRBJ1-1; D might be TRBD1 (6 bases). The CDR3 is 14 amino acids. Germline values: CDR1 MNHEY, CDR2 SVGAGI. V gave up 6 bases and J gave up 0 bases, with 11 bases separating them. CDR3 sequence (DNA): TGTGCCAGCAGGCCCGGACAGATGAACACTGAAGCTTTCTTT. It yields the protein CASRPGQMNTEAFF.

The V call is TRBV29-1, the J call TRBJ2-1, with TRBD2 matching over 15 bases. With 4 bases clipped from V and 7 bases from J, the junction kept 2 bases outside the gene matches. CDR3 length: 14 amino acids. Germline values: CDR1 SQVTM, CDR2 ANQGSEA. The CDR3 region has the DNA TGCAGCGTTGTAGGGACTAGCGGGAGGAATGAGCAGTTCTTC. Translated: CSVVGTSGRNEQFF.

The chain carries TRBV9 and TRBJ1-5; D is possibly TRBD1 (5 bases). This CDR3 has 13 amino acids. V lost 2 bases and J lost 6, with 9 bases in between. Germline V gene data show CDR1 as SGDLS and CDR2 as YYNGEE. CDR3 residues: CASSVDGGQPQHF. The CDR3, as DNA: TGTGCCAGCAGCGTTGACGGGGGTCAGCCCCAGCATTTT.

The chain combines TRBV4-1 with TRBJ2-3, with 9 nucleotides matching TRBD2. V shed 7 bases, J shed 6 bases, and the junction held 11 bases outside the gene matches. CDR1 and CDR2 from the germline V gene are MGHRA and YSYEKL. This CDR3 contains 15 residues. Here the CDR3 reads CASTEAGGFADTQYF. The DNA for the CDR3 is TGCGCCAGCACCGAGGCGGGAGGGTTTGCGGATACGCAGTATTTT.

The CDR3 sequence: CASSQDTGSGNTIYF. In nucleotides, the CDR3 is TGTGCCAGCAGCCAAGATACCGGCTCTGGAAACACCATATATTTT. The rearrangement joins TRBV4-2 to TRBJ1-3; D call uncertain. This CDR3 spans 15 amino acids. Germline loops: CDR1 LGHNA, CDR2 YNFKEQ. V lost 0 bases and J 0 bases, leaving 6 bases between the germline ends.

This rearrangement joins TRBV5-1 to TRBJ2-1, with D possibly matching TRBD1 (6 bases). The V and J ends lost 3 bases and 7 bases respectively, with 20 bases between them. CDR1 SGHRS and CDR2 YFSETQ come from the germline V gene. The CDR3 runs 16 residues. The CDR3 region is CASSSTTSTGKNEQFF. CDR3 sequence (DNA): TGCGCCAGCAGCTCTACTACGTCAACAGGGAAAAATGAGCAGTTCTTC.

The chain couples TRBV6-4 to TRBJ2-2, with TRBD2 identical over 10 bases. The V segment lost 0 bases and the J segment 6 bases; nucleotides outside the gene matches: 4. CDR3 length: 16 residues. CDR1 and CDR2 (germline): MRHNA, SNTAGT. This CDR3 reads CASSDSASGSPGELFF. In nucleotides, the CDR3 is TGTGCCAGCAGTGACTCGGCTAGCGGGAGTCCCGGGGAGCTGTTTTTT.

This sequence joins TRBV13 and TRBJ1-1; 9 bases map to TRBD1. The CDR3 consists of 13 residues. In germline, CDR1 is PRHDT, CDR2 FYEKMQ (reference sequence). Unmatched junction bases numbered 4, after V lost 5 bases and J lost 6 bases. The CDR3 loop is CASSRTGGAEAFF. CDR3 in DNA: TGTGCCAGCAGCCGCACAGGGGGCGCTGAAGCTTTCTTT.

This clone was seen only once. The chain joins TRBV28 to TRBJ2-7, with D possibly TRBD1 on 6 matching bases. Germline CDR1 and CDR2: MDHEN and SYDVKM. The CDR3 consists of 12 residues. V lost 4 bases and J lost 6, with 10 bases in between. This CDR3 is CASSSTGSEQYF. The CDR3, as DNA: TGTGCCAGCAGTTCAACAGGGAGCGAGCAGTACTTC.

This sequence joins TRBV28 and TRBJ1-3, with TRBD1 as a possible D gene (5 bases). CDR3 size: 13 residues. CDR1 is MDHEN, CDR2 SYDVKM, per germline. The V end was cut by 5 bases, the J end by 7 bases, with 12 bases between. CDR3 sequence reads: CASSQGGPNTIYF. The CDR3 nucleotides read TGTGCCAGCAGTCAGGGAGGTCCGAACACCATATATTTT. The full variable domain, with the rest looked up from reference TRBV28 and TRBJ1-3, is DVKVTQSSRYLVKRTGEKVFLECVQDMDHENMFWYRQDPGLGLRLIYFSYDVKMKEKGDIPEGYSVSREKKERFSLILESASTNQTSMYLCASSQGGPNTIYFGEGSWLTVV.